These 10 T cell receptor beta chains were all obtained from the same sample, sequenced in a study of T-cell memory formation after mild COVID-19. MiXCR, run by TCRdb on the 5' RACE reads, gives a single entry per CDR3 protein. The sample includes under 450,000 distinct CDR3 sequences, under 25% of them seen just once. The sample taken for sequencing was PBMCs or a T cell subset sorted from them (not recorded which). The receptors come from a man aged 18-30 years who had mild COVID-19 (a few samples of this study predate the infection). Cell type and time point are not known.

This clonotype has just a few counts. The J gene is TRBJ1-2, the V gene TRBV5-1; maybe TRBD1 (6 bases). The CDR3 is made up of 14 amino acids. Trimming shortened V by 4 bases and J by 4 bases, and 14 bases separated the two germline ends. Germline V gene data show CDR1 as SGHRS and CDR2 as YFSETQ. As DNA, the CDR3 is TGCGCCAGCAGCACTGCCCCGGGGGCCTATGGCTACACCTTC. This sequence encodes CASSTAPGAYGYTF.

This rearrangement joins TRBV20-1 to TRBJ1-1, with D tentatively TRBD1 (6 bases). Germline V lookup: CDR1 DFQATT, CDR2 SNEGSKA (reference sequence). Between the trimmed V and J ends, which lost 1 base and 0 bases, there was a span of 15 bases. The CDR3 is 16 amino acids. In DNA form, the CDR3 reads TGCAGTGCTAGAGGATTCGGGGGGCTTTTGAACACTGAAGCTTTCTTT. Protein: CSARGFGGLLNTEAFF.

V usage is TRBV9 and J usage is TRBJ1-5, with D possibly TRBD1 on 6 matching bases. Trimming removed 3 bases from V and 4 bases from J, with 11 bases in between. Germline lookup yields CDR1 SGDLS and CDR2 YYNGEE. This CDR3 comprises 14 residues. The CDR3 DNA reads TGTGCCAGCAGCGAGGGGGGTGAGAATCAGCCCCAGCATTTT. This gives the protein CASSEGGENQPQHF.

This rearrangement joins TRBV7-6 to TRBJ2-1; maybe TRBD1 (5 bases). The V end was cut by 4 bases, the J end by 0 bases, with 25 bases between. The CDR3 contains 20 residues. Germline V gives CDR1 SGHVS, CDR2 FNYEAQ. The CDR3 bases are TGTGCCAGCAGCTCTCCGACTCGCGTGGGGCCTTCGAGCTCCTACAATGAGCAGTTCTTC. This encodes CASSSPTRVGPSSSYNEQFF. Full variable domain (missing parts from reference TRBV7-6 and TRBJ2-1): GAGVSQSPRYKVTKRGQDVALRCDPISGHVSLYWYRQALGQGPEFLTYFNYEAQQDKSGLPNDRFSAERPEGSISTLTIQRTEQRDSAMYRCASSSPTRVGPSSSYNEQFFGPGTRLTVL.

The V gene is TRBV4-1, the J gene TRBJ1-5; D unclear. The CDR3 totals 15 residues. In germline, CDR1 is MGHRA, CDR2 YSYEKL. V was clipped by 0 bases and J by 0 bases, with 6 bases between them. The CDR3 sequence: CASSQDMVSNQPQHF. DNA of the CDR3: TGCGCCAGCAGCCAAGATATGGTTAGCAATCAGCCCCAGCATTTT.

This clonotype was found many times. The chain combines TRBV28 with TRBJ1-5; the match to TRBD1 covers 7 bases. With V trimmed by 4 bases and J by 0 bases, 6 bases remained unmatched. This CDR3 has 16 residues. Germline values: CDR1 MDHEN, CDR2 SYDVKM. The CDR3 region is CASSSLRQGSNQPQHF. The CDR3 DNA reads as TGTGCCAGCAGTTCCCTCCGACAGGGTAGCAATCAGCCCCAGCATTTT.

This chain links TRBV6-1 with TRBJ1-5; 7 bases are a match to TRBD1. The CDR3 covers 16 residues. CDR1 MNHNS and CDR2 SASEGT come from the germline V gene. CDR3 residues: CANPTGTAPAKQPQHF. CDR3 nucleotide sequence: TGTGCAAACCCGACAGGGACGGCCCCGGCGAAGCAGCCCCAGCATTTT.

The table lists this clonotype with a few counts. The CDR3 coding sequence is TGCAGTGTTCGAGGCGGAAGTCAGTTCTTC. Its protein product is CSVRGGSQFF. The chain combines TRBV20-1 with TRBJ2-1; D remains unclear. CDR1 and CDR2 (germline): DFQATT, SNEGSKA (reference sequence). Trimming removed 7 bases from V and 13 bases from J, with 14 bases in between. The CDR3 is 10 amino acids.

In its sample, this clonotype was seen a few times. This chain links TRBV10-2 with TRBJ2-3; the D is unclear. V dropped 2 bases and J dropped 2 bases, with 11 bases sitting between them. The CDR3 has 15 amino acids. Germline V gives CDR1 WSHSY, CDR2 SAAADI. CDR3 in amino acids: CASSEQYQSTDTQYF. The CDR3 nucleotides read TGCGCCAGCAGTGAGCAATATCAGTCCACAGATACGCAGTATTTT.

This clonotype was counted a few times. V gene TRBV7-9 combines with J gene TRBJ2-2; 8 bases fit TRBD1. Germline values: CDR1 SEHNR, CDR2 FQNEAQ (reference sequence). The V and J ends lost 5 bases and 7 bases, in that order; junction bases with no gene match: 12. This CDR3 spans 16 amino acids. This CDR3 is CASSPLPDRAIGELFF. The CDR3 region has the DNA TGTGCCAGCAGCCCCCTTCCGGACAGGGCTATCGGGGAGCTGTTTTTT.